This TCR beta chain was identified during a study of blood T cells in healthy people across ages. The germline V gene encodes CDR1 SGHTA and CDR2 FQGNSA. V gave up 1 base and J gave up 7 bases, with 20 bases separating them. The CDR3 runs to 17 residues. Study-wide points: It was the long-lived donors that had more naive CD4+ cells and higher diversity than aged donors.

Combining a sample-barcoded 5' primer with a J-beta primer mix, a second PCR ran for roughly 7 to 12 cycles. One entry per CDR3 protein, called by TCRdb with MiXCR from the 5' RACE reads. This repertoire shows hundreds of thousands of distinct CDR3 sequences, roughly a quarter found once; its top ten account for approximately 4%. Donation came from healthy Caucasian individuals in Russia who were aged 6 to 90. On this clonotype itself: What it recognizes is unknown.

The same sample was also used in a study of T cells of mothers and their children.

Sequences were obtained from blood. V and J are TRBV7-2 and TRBJ2-1; the D gene could be TRBD1 or TRBD2 (5 bases each). The sequence came from a boy under 10 years old in good health. The CDR3 protein is CASSLETGASSTNEQFF. The CDR3 nucleotides read TGTGCCAGCAGCTTAGAGACCGGGGCCTCGAGCACAAATGAGCAGTTCTTC. Full variable domain (outside the CDR3, taken from reference TRBV7-2 and TRBJ2-1): GAGVSQSPSNKVTEKGKDVELRCDPISGHTALYWYRQSLGQGLEFLIYFQGNSAPDKSGLPSDRFSAERTGGSVSTLTIQRTQQEDSAVYLCASSLETGASSTNEQFFGPGTRLTVL.